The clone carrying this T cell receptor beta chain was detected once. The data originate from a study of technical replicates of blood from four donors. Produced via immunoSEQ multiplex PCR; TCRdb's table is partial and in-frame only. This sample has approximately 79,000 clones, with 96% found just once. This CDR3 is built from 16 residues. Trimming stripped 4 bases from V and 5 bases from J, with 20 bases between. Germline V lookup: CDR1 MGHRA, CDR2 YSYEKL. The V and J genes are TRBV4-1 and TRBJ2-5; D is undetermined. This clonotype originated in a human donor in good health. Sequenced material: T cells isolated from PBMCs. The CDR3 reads CASSPTLATELETQYF. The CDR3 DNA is TGCGCCAGCAGCCCCACGCTGGCTACAGAACTGGAGACCCAGTACTTC.